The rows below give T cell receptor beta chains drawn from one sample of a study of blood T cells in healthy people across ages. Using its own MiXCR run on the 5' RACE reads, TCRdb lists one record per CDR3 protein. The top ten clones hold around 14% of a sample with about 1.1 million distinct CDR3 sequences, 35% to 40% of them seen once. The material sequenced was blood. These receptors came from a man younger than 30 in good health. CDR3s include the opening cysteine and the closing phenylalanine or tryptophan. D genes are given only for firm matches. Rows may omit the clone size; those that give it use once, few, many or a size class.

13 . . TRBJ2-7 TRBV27 CASCTAPSGEQYF TGTGCCAGCTGTACCGCCCCGTCGGGCGAGCAGTACTTC
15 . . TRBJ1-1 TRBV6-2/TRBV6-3 CASSLNLGENTEAFF TGTGCCAGCAGCCTCAATTTAGGAGAGAACACTGAAGCTTTCTTT
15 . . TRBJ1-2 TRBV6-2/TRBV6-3 CASSYGPGAADGYTF TGTGCCAGCAGTTATGGTCCGGGGGCAGCGGATGGCTACACCTTC
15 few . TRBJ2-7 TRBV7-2 CASSHIVSSSYEQYF TGTGCCAGCAGCCACATAGTTTCGTCTAGTTACGAGCAGTACTTC
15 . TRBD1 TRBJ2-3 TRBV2 CASTRDSFSTDTQYF TGTGCCAGCACCCGGGACAGCTTTAGCACAGATACGCAGTATTTT
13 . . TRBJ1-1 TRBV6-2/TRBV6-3 CASSDSVMNAAFF TGTGCCAGCAGTGACTCCGTCATGAACGCGGCTTTCTTT
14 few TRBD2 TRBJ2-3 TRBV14 CASSTLAGGYTQYF TGTGCCAGCAGTACCCTAGCGGGGGGTTATACGCAGTATTTT
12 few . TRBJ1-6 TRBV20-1 CSASRSNSPLHF TGCAGTGCTAGCCGGTCTAATTCACCCCTCCACTTT
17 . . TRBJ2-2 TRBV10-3 CAISELAWAPGTGELFF TGTGCCATCAGTGAGCTGGCTTGGGCCCCCGGGACCGGGGAGCTGTTTTTT
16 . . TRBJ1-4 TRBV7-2 CASSSEHTGWDEKLFF TGTGCCAGCAGCTCCGAACACACAGGGTGGGATGAAAAACTGTTTTTT
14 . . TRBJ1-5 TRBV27 CASSMDGRNQLQHF TGTGCCAGCAGTATGGACGGACGCAATCAGCTCCAGCATTTT
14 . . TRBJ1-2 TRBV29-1 CSVGQGPIHDGYTF TGCAGCGTTGGCCAGGGGCCGATTCATGATGGCTACACCTTC
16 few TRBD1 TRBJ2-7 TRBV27 CASSSRQGPSIYEQYF TGTGCCAGCAGTTCCCGACAGGGGCCGTCTATCTACGAGCAGTACTTC
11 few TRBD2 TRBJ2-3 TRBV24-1 CATGGEDTQYF TGTGCCACCGGGGGGGAAGATACGCAGTATTTT
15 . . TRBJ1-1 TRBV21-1 CASSSGMSACTEAFF TGTGCCAGCAGCAGCGGTATGTCGGCTTGCACTGAAGCTTTCTTT
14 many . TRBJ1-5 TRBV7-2 CASSLTPGDQPQHF TGTGCCAGCAGTTTAACCCCAGGGGATCAGCCCCAGCATTTT
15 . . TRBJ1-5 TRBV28 CASSPTDRRRQPQHF TGTGCCAGCAGTCCCACCGACAGGCGACGGCAGCCCCAGCATTTT
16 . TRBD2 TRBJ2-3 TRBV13 CASSDTSGGYTDTQYF TGTGCCAGCAGCGACACTAGCGGGGGGTACACAGATACGCAGTATTTT
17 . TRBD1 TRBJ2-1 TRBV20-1 CSAREADGTGGLDEQFF TGCAGTGCTAGAGAGGCCGACGGGACAGGGGGATTAGATGAGCAGTTCTTC
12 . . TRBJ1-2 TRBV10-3 CAISEPGGGYTF TGTGCCATCAGTGAGCCGGGGGGTGGCTACACCTTC
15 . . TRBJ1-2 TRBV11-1 CASSFAAGTNYGYTF TGTGCCAGCAGCTTCGCCGCCGGGACAAACTATGGCTACACCTTC
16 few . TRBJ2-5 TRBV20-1 CSARALEPLIQETQYF TGCAGTGCTAGAGCCCTAGAGCCCTTAATTCAAGAGACCCAGTACTTC
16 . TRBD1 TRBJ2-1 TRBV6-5 CASSPLGQGPGNEQFF TGTGCCAGCAGTCCCCTAGGACAGGGGCCGGGCAATGAGCAGTTCTTC
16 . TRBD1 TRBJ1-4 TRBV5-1 CASSPRGQPTNEKPFF TGCGCCAGCAGCCCCCGGGGACAGCCAACTAATGAAAAACCGTTTTTT
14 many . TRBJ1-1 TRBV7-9 CASSLAGENTEAFF TGTGCCAGCAGCTTAGCGGGGGAGAACACTGAAGCTTTCTTT
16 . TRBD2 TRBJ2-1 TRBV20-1 CSARPVDSGGINEQFF TGCAGTGCTAGGCCAGTGGATAGCGGGGGAATCAATGAGCAGTTCTTC
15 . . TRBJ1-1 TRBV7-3 CASSLTSGENTEAFF TGTGCCAGCAGCTTAACGTCGGGGGAGAACACTGAAGCTTTCTTT
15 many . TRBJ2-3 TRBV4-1 CASSQEGISTDTQYF TGCGCCAGCAGCCAAGAGGGTATTTCCACAGATACGCAGTATTTT
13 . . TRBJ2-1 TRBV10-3 CAISEAANNEQFF TGTGCCATCAGTGAGGCAGCGAACAATGAGCAGTTCTTC
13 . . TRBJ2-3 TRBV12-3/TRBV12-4 CASSPNRADAQYF TGTGCCAGCAGCCCAAACAGGGCAGATGCGCAGTATTTT
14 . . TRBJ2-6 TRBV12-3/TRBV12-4 CASGALSGANVLTF TGTGCCAGCGGTGCCCTCTCTGGGGCCAACGTCCTGACTTTC
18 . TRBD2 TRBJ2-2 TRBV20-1 CSARDPGGSGANTGELFF TGCAGTGCTAGAGATCCCGGGGGGAGCGGGGCGAACACCGGGGAGCTGTTTTTT
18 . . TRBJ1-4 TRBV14 CASSQDRLKDSLREKLFF TGTGCCAGCAGCCAAGATCGGCTAAAAGACAGTCTACGGGAAAAACTGTTTTTT
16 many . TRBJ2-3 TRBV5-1 CASSLGVQPSTDTQYF TGCGCCAGCAGCTTGGGGGTCCAACCGAGCACAGATACGCAGTATTTT
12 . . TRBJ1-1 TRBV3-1 CASSHSGGEAFF TGTGCCAGCAGCCATAGCGGTGGCGAAGCTTTCTTT
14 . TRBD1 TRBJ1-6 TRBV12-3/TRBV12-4 CASSRTGGNSPLHF TGTGCCAGCAGTCGGACAGGGGGTAATTCACCCCTCCACTTT
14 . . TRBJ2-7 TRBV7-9 CASSLGASAYEQYF TGTGCCAGCAGCTTAGGAGCTAGTGCCTACGAGCAGTACTTC
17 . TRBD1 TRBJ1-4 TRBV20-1 CSARVFGQGSSNEKLFF TGCAGTGCTAGAGTCTTCGGACAGGGGTCGTCTAATGAAAAACTGTTTTTT
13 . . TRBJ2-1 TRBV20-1 CSAYDGTSYEQFF TGCAGTGCTTACGACGGGACTTCCTACGAGCAGTTCTTC
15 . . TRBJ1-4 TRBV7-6 CASSLGGQLNAKLFF TGTGCCAGCAGCTTAGGAGGCCAGTTAAATGCAAAACTGTTTTTT
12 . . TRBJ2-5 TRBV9 CASSVAGGKQYF TGTGCCAGCAGCGTAGCGGGGGGCAAGCAGTACTTC
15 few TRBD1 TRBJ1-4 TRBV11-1 CASSPRTGGFEKLFF TGTGCCAGCAGCCCTCGGACAGGGGGTTTTGAAAAACTGTTTTTT
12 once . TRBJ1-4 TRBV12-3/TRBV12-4 CASILGSEKLFF TGTGCCAGCATTTTAGGGTCAGAAAAACTGTTTTTT
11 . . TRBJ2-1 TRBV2 CASRNRGEQFF TGTGCCAGCAGGAATCGGGGTGAGCAGTTCTTC
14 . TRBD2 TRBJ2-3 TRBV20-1 CSALLAGYADTQYF TGCAGTGCGCTACTAGCGGGGTATGCAGATACGCAGTATTTT
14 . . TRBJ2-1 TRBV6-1 CASRLDMDYNEQFF TGTGCCAGCAGACTTGACATGGACTACAATGAGCAGTTCTTC
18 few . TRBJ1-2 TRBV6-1 CASFVFWARGAANYGYTF TGTGCCAGCTTTGTATTTTGGGCGCGGGGAGCCGCAAACTATGGCTACACCTTC
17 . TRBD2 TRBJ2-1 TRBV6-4 CASSAALTSGGDNEQFF TGTGCCAGCAGTGCTGCCCTGACTAGCGGGGGGGACAATGAGCAGTTCTTC
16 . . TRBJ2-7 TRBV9 CASSGLTRGRYNEQYF TGTGCCAGCAGCGGACTCACGCGGGGACGATACAATGAGCAGTACTTC
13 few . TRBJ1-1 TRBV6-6 CASRVQTNTEAFF TGTGCCAGTAGGGTACAGACGAACACTGAAGCTTTCTTT
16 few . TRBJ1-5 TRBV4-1 CASSHPFEGLNQPQHF TGCGCCAGCAGCCACCCGTTTGAGGGGCTCAATCAGCCCCAGCATTTT
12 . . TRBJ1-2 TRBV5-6 CASSLVRSSYTF TGTGCCAGCAGCTTGGTCAGGTCTAGCTACACCTTC